This TCR beta chain was sequenced in a study of T cell responses to AZD1222 COVID-19 vaccine. Study results and limitations: Nearly half of spike-specific TCRs reportedly target unmutated variant regions.

This CDR3 spans 12 amino acids. Germline CDR1 reads SEHNR; CDR2 reads FQNEAQ (reference sequence). Deletions cut 1 base from V and 5 bases from J, with 5 bases between. In regard to this clone: What it recognizes is unknown.

The table came from immunoSEQ multiplex PCR; TCRdb's copy has only in-frame clones and leaves some out. In the table there are 100,000 or so clones, 85% to 90% of which are singletons. The rearrangement joins TRBV7-9 to TRBJ2-5; D not certain. The TCR sequence derives from an adult in good health. The sequences come from peripheral blood, collected on day 0 of AZD1222 vaccination. The CDR3 here is CASSLGVETQYF. CDR3 coding DNA: TGTGCCAGCAGCTTAGGCGTCGAGACCCAGTACTTC.